The 17 T cell receptor beta chains below were found in one sample sequenced in a study of T cells in Graves' hyperthyroidism and ophthalmopathy. Template material for amplifying TCR beta CDR3 regions consisted of RNA transcripts. Initially, a first-round RT-PCR of the TCR CDR3 employed the HTBI primer set. TCRdb itself ran the multiplex PCR reads through MiXCR, one entry per CDR3 protein. The sample holds 500,000 to 600,000 distinct CDR3 sequences, around 46% seen once. Source material: peripheral blood or thyroid tissue (not recorded which). These receptors were taken from an adult woman with Graves' disease, either hyperthyroidism or ophthalmopathy (not recorded which).

This clonotype was observed at least ten times. The rearrangement links TRBV10-3 to TRBJ2-5; D ambiguous. Trimming took off 3 bases at V and 0 bases at J, with 8 bases between the two ends. This CDR3 has 14 residues. CDR1 and CDR2 from the germline V gene are ENHRY and SYGVKD. The CDR3 protein is CAISEGRYQETQYF. CDR3 nucleotide sequence: TGTGCCATCAGTGAAGGCCGATACCAAGAGACCCAGTACTTC.

The sample holds one count of this clonotype. This chain uses TRBV10-3 with TRBJ2-5, with 7 bases fitting TRBD2. Trimming at V came to 10 bases and at J to 7 bases, leaving 12 bases not matched to a gene. This CDR3 has 13 residues. The V gene's germline CDR1 is ENHRY and CDR2 SYGVKD. The CDR3 DNA is TGTGCCACCGGAGCGGGACTCCAGGGGACCCAGTACTTC. This encodes CATGAGLQGTQYF.

A word on this clonotype: Given the absence of the conserved phenylalanine or tryptophan at the CDR3 end, a read error is likely. No DNA is shown, since the ends of the CDR3 on it are uncertain; the CDR3 is the one TCRdb lists. The V and J genes are TRBV2 and TRBJ1-3. Counting both end residues, the CDR3 totals 12 amino acids. Germline V gene lookup returns CDR1 SNHLY and CDR2 FYNNEI. CDR3 region: CASSEPASGRNT.

About this clonotype: A much larger clonotype is one base distant, so this may be a read error. The chain is built from TRBV11-2 and TRBJ2-7; D possibly corresponds to TRBD1 (5 bases). This CDR3 has 14 amino acids. Germline assignment: CDR1 SGHAT and CDR2 FQNNGV. The CDR3 sequence: CANSSLRAPGEQYF. The CDR3 bases are TGTGCCAACAGCTCCCTCAGGGCCCCGGGCGAGCAGTACTTC.

This clonotype was counted at least ten times. This chain uses TRBV5-8 with TRBJ1-5, with 10 bases matching TRBD1. The V segment lost 4 bases and the J segment 5 bases; nucleotides outside the gene matches: 3. This CDR3 contains 14 residues. Germline CDR1 and CDR2: SGHTS and YDEGEE. DNA for the CDR3: TGTGCCAGCAGCACCGGGACAGGGGATCAGCCCCAGCATTTT. Its protein is CASSTGTGDQPQHF.

This clonotype was counted at least ten times. This rearrangement joins TRBV5-1 to TRBJ1-5, with D possibly TRBD1 on 5 matching bases. In germline, CDR1 is SGHRS, CDR2 YFSETQ. The V end lost 2 bases, the J end lost 5 bases, and 17 bases lay between the germline ends. CDR3 length: 16 residues. This CDR3 reads CASSLAPGRIHQPQHF. DNA of the CDR3: TGCGCCAGCAGCTTAGCACCGGGACGGATCCATCAGCCCCAGCATTTT.

This clonotype was found many times. This chain connects TRBV11-2 to TRBJ2-5, with TRBD2 identical over 10 bases. The CDR3 is 18 amino acids. Trimming at V came to 5 bases and at J to 5 bases, leaving 17 bases not matched to a gene. Germline loops: CDR1 SGHAT, CDR2 FQNNGV. As DNA, the CDR3 is TGTGCCAGCAGCGGAAGTGCAGGGGCTAGCGGGAGTGGGGAGACCCAGTACTTC. Its translation: CASSGSAGASGSGETQYF. The complete variable domain, with remaining parts taken from reference TRBV11-2 and TRBJ2-5, reads EAGVAQSPRYKIIEKRQSVAFWCNPISGHATLYWYQQILGQGPKLLIQFQNNGVVDDSQLPKDRFSAERLKGVDSTLKIQPAKLEDSAVYLCASSGSAGASGSGETQYFGPGTRLLVL.

V and J are TRBV7-9 and TRBJ2-5; D might be TRBD1 (7 bases). The germline CDR1 and CDR2 sequences are SEHNR and FQNEAQ (reference sequence). V lost 5 bases, J lost 3 bases, and 16 bases lay in between. The CDR3 length is 15 residues. CDR3 coding DNA: TGTGCCAGCAGCCGGGACAGAGGCGGGAAAGAGACCCAGTACTTC. It encodes CASSRDRGGKETQYF.

This clonotype occurred many times. The CDR3 protein is CASSLTGQLREAFF. The CDR3 coding sequence is TGTGCCAGCAGCTTAACCGGACAGCTCCGTGAAGCTTTCTTT. This sequence joins TRBV11-2 and TRBJ1-1, with D perhaps TRBD1 (6 bases). V shed 2 bases and J shed 7 bases, with 14 bases lying between them. The germline gives CDR1 SGHAT, CDR2 FQNNGV. The CDR3 is 14 amino acids. Using reference TRBV11-2 and TRBJ1-1 for the parts outside the CDR3, the full variable domain is EAGVAQSPRYKIIEKRQSVAFWCNPISGHATLYWYQQILGQGPKLLIQFQNNGVVDDSQLPKDRFSAERLKGVDSTLKIQPAKLEDSAVYLCASSLTGQLREAFFGQGTRLTVV.

This clonotype was seen more than once but under ten times. Germline is not matched at one junction end, which may reflect a read error. The V gene is TRBV7-6, the J gene TRBJ1-6; 7 bases are shared with TRBD1. Germline CDR1 and CDR2: SGHVS and FNYEAQ. There are 15 residues in the CDR3. DNA of the CDR3: TGTGCCAGCAGGTTAGGGACAGTGAATAATTCACCCCTCCACTTT. Residues: CASRLGTVNNSPLHF.

This clonotype was counted at least ten times. V gene TRBV5-6 combines with J gene TRBJ2-2; no clear D. The CDR3 consists of 13 residues. The V gene lost 0 bases and the J gene lost 7 bases, with 7 bases spanning the gap. CDR1 and CDR2 (germline): SGHDT, YYEEEE. The CDR3 sequence is CASSLAAFGELFF. Written as DNA, the CDR3 is TGTGCCAGCAGCTTGGCGGCGTTCGGGGAGCTGTTTTTT. The whole variable domain, remainder taken from reference TRBV5-6 and TRBJ2-2, is DAGVTQSPTHLIKTRGQQVTLRCSPKSGHDTVSWYQQALGQGPQFIFQYYEEEERQRGNFPDRFSGHQFPNYSSELNVNALLLGDSALYLCASSLAAFGELFFGEGSRLTVL.

The rearrangement links TRBV20-1 to TRBJ1-2; unclear D gene. Germline V gene lookup returns CDR1 DFQATT and CDR2 SNEGSKA (reference sequence). With 6 bases removed from V and 7 bases from J, the gap between germline ends came to 9 bases. This CDR3 region has 10 residues. The chain's CDR3 is CSARHSGYTF. The CDR3 nucleotides read TGCAGTGCGAGACATTCTGGCTACACCTTC.

Many counts were recorded for this clonotype. The chain combines TRBV11-2 with TRBJ1-3; D is ambiguous. V was clipped by 7 bases and J by 2 bases, with 21 bases between them. The CDR3 length is 17 residues. CDR1 and CDR2 from the germline V gene are SGHAT and FQNNGV. The CDR3 region has the DNA TGTGCCAGCAACAGCGGTAGGAGGACCCTGGCTGGAAACACCATATATTTT. Protein: CASNSGRRTLAGNTIYF.

The genes are TRBV5-4 and TRBJ2-5; D unclear. Germline CDR1 reads SGHNT; CDR2 reads YYREEE (reference sequence). This CDR3 region has 12 residues. Between the trimmed V and J ends, which lost 4 bases and 5 bases, there was a span of 9 bases. This CDR3 is CASSVEAETQYF. For the CDR3, the DNA is TGTGCCAGCAGCGTTGAGGCGGAGACCCAGTACTTC. Looking up the rest from reference TRBV5-4 and TRBJ2-5 gives the full variable domain: ETGVTQSPTHLIKTRGQQVTLRCSSQSGHNTVSWYQQALGQGPQFIFQYYREEENGRGNFPPRFSGLQFPNYSSELNVNALELDDSALYLCASSVEAETQYFGPGTRLLVL.

There are many counts of this clonotype. The CDR3 region is CSAKAPTGTYEQYF. The CDR3 DNA follows: TGCAGTGCCAAAGCCCCCACAGGAACCTACGAGCAGTACTTC. This chain uses TRBV20-1 with TRBJ2-7; D possibly corresponds to TRBD1 (5 bases). This CDR3 is built from 14 residues. Looked up from germline, CDR1 is DFQATT and CDR2 is SNEGSKA (reference sequence). V was trimmed by 6 bases and J by 2 bases, leaving 17 bases between them.

In this sample, this clonotype turned up many times. The chain recombines TRBV29-1 with TRBJ2-7, with D perhaps TRBD1 (6 bases). Germline CDR1 is SQVTM and CDR2 is ANQGSEA. V was shortened by 5 bases and J by 3 bases, with 14 bases between the two germline ends. This CDR3 region has 13 residues. CDR3 coding DNA: TGCAGCGTTACCACAGGGACGCTCTACGAGCAGTACTTC. Encoded protein: CSVTTGTLYEQYF.

This clonotype was seen many times. J is TRBJ2-7 and V is TRBV12-3 or TRBV12-4; possibly TRBD2 for D (7 bases). Trimming took 6 bases from V and 3 from J, leaving 9 bases between them. This CDR3 has 12 amino acids. The CDR3 DNA sequence: TGTGCCAGCAGGGGGGGGCTCTACGAGCAGTACTTC. As protein: CASRGGLYEQYF.